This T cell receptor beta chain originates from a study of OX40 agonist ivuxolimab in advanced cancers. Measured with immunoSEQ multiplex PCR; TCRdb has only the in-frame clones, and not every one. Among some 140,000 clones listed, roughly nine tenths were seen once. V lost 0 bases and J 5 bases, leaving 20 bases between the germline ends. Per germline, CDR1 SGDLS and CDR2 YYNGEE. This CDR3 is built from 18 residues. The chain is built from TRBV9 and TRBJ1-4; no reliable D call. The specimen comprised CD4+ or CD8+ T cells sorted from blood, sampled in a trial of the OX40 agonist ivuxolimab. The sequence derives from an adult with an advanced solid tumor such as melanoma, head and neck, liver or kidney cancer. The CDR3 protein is CASSVVDHSWNRNEKLFF. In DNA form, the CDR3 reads TGTGCCAGCAGCGTAGTAGACCATAGCTGGAATAGGAATGAAAAACTGTTTTTT.